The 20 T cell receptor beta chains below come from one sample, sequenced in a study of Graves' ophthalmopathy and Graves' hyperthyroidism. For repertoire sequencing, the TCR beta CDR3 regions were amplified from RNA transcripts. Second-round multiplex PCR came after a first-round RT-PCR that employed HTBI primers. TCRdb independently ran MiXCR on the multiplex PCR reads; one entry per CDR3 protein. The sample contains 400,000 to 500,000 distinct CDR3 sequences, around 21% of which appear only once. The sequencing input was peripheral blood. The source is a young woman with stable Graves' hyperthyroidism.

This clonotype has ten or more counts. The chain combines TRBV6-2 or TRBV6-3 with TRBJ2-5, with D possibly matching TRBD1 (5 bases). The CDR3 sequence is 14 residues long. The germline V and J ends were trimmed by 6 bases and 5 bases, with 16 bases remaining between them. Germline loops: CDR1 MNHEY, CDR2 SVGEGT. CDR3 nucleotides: TGTGCCAGCAGGTCCCAGGGTACTACGGAGACCCAGTACTTC. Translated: CASRSQGTTETQYF.

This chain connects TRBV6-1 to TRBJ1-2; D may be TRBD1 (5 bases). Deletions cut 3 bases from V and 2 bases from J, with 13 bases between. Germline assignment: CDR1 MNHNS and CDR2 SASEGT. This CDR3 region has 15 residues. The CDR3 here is CASSELRGSNYGYTF. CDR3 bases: TGTGCCAGCAGTGAGTTGAGGGGCTCAAACTATGGCTACACCTTC.

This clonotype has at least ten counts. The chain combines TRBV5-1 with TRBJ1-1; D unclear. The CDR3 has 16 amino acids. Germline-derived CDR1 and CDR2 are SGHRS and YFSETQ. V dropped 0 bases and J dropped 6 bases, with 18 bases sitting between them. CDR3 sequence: CASSLVGGEGTPEAFF. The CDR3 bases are TGCGCCAGCAGCTTGGTTGGAGGAGAGGGTACCCCTGAAGCTTTCTTT.

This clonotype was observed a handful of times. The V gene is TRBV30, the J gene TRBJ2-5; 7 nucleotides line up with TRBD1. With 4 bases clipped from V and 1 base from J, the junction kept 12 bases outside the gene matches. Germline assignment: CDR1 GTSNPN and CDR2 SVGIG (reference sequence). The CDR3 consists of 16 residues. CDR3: CAWKLPGTVFQETQYF. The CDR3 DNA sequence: TGTGCCTGGAAACTACCCGGGACAGTATTCCAAGAGACCCAGTACTTC.

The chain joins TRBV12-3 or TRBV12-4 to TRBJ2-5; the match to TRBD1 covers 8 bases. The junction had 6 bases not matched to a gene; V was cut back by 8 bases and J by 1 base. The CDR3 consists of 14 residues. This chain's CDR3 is CASPGQALQETQYF. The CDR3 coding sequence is TGTGCCAGCCCGGGACAGGCGCTCCAAGAGACCCAGTACTTC.

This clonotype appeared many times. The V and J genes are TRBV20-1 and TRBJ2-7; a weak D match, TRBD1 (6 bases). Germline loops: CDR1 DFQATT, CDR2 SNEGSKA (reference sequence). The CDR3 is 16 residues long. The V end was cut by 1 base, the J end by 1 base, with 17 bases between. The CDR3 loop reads CSARVWRSGVSYEQYF. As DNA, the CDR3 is TGCAGTGCTAGAGTATGGAGGTCAGGGGTGTCCTACGAGCAGTACTTC.

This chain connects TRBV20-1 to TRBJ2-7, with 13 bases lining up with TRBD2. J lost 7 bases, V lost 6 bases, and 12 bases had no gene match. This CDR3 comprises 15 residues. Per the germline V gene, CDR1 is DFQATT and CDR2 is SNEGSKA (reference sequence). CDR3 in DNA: TGCAGTGCCCCCGGACTAGCGGGAGATGGCAGGGAGCAGTACTTC. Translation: CSAPGLAGDGREQYF.

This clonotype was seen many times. CDR3 sequence reads: CASSYPRTSGLETQYF. The CDR3, as DNA: TGTGCCAGCAGTTACCCCCGGACTAGCGGGCTGGAGACCCAGTACTTC. The chain links TRBV6-2 or TRBV6-3 to TRBJ2-5, with 11 bases that match TRBD2. V was pared by 2 bases and J by 5 bases, with 7 bases of the junction left unmatched. Germline CDR1 and CDR2: MNHEY and SVGEGT. The CDR3 is made up of 16 amino acids.

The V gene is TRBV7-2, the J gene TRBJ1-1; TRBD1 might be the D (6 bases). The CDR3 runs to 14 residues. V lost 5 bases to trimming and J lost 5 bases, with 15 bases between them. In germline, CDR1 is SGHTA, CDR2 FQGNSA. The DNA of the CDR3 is TGTGCCAGCAGCCTAGGGGTAGGGGGGACTGAAGCTTTCTTT. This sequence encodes CASSLGVGGTEAFF.

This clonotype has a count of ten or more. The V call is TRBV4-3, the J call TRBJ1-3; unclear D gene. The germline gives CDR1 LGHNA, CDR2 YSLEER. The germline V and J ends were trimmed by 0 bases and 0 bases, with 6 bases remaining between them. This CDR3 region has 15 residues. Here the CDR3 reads CASSQEGTSGNTIYF. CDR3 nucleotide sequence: TGCGCCAGCAGCCAAGAAGGCACCTCTGGAAACACCATATATTTT.

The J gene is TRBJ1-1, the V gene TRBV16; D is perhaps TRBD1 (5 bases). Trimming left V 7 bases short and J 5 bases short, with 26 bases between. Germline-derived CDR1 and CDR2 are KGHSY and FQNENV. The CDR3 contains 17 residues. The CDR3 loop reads CASNHDPVRDWRTEAFF. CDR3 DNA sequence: TGTGCCAGCAACCACGACCCCGTAAGGGACTGGAGGACTGAAGCTTTCTTT.

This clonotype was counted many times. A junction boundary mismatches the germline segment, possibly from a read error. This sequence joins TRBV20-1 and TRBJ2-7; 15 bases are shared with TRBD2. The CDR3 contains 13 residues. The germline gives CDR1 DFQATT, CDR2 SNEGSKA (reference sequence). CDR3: CSATGLAGGERYF. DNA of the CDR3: TGCAGTGCTACCGGACTAGCGGGAGGGGAGCGGTACTTC.

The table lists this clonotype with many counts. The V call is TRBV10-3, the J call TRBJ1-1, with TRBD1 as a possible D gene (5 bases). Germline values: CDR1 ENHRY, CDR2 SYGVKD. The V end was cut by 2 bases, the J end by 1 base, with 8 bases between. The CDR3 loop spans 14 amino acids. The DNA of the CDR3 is TGTGCCATCAGTGAGCCGAGGGGGAACACTGAAGCTTTCTTT. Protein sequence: CAISEPRGNTEAFF.

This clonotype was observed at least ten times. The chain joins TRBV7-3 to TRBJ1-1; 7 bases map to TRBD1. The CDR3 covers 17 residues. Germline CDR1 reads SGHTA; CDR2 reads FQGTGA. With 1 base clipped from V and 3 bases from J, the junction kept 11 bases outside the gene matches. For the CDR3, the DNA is TGTGCCAGCAGCTTAAACCCCCCGGCAGGGGGGTACACTGAAGCTTTCTTT. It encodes CASSLNPPAGGYTEAFF.

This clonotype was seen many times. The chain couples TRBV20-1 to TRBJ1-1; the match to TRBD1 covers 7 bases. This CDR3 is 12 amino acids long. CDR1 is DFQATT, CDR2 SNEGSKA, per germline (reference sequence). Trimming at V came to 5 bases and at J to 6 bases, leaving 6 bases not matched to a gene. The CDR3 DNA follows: TGCAGTGCTTCACAGGGGTTCCCTGAAGCTTTCTTT. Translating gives CSASQGFPEAFF.

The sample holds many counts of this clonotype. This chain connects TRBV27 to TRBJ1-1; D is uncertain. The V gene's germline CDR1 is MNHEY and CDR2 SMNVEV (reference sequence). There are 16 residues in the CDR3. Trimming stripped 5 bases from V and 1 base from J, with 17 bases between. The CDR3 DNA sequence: TGTGCCAGCAGTCCTCGTCAAACGGGTCCGAACACTGAAGCTTTCTTT. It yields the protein CASSPRQTGPNTEAFF.

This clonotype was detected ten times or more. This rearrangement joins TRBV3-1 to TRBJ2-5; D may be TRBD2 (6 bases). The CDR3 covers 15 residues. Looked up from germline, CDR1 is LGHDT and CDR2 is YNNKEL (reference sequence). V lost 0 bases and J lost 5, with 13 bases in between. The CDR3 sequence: CASSQEGGRGETQYF. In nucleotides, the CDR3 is TGTGCCAGCAGCCAAGAGGGGGGACGGGGTGAGACCCAGTACTTC.

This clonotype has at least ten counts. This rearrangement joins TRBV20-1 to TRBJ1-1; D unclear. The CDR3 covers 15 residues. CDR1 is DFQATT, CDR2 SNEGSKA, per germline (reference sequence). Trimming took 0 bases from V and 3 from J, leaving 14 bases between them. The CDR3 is CSARDPTAADTEAFF. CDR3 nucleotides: TGCAGTGCTAGAGATCCCACCGCTGCCGACACTGAAGCTTTCTTT.

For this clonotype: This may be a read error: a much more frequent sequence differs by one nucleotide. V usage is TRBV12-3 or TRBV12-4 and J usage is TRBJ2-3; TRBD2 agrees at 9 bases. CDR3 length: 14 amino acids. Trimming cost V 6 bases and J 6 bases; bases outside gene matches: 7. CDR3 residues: CASSLQAGGDTQYF. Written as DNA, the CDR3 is TGTGCCAGCAGCCTACAAGCGGGAGGCGATACGCAGTATTTT.

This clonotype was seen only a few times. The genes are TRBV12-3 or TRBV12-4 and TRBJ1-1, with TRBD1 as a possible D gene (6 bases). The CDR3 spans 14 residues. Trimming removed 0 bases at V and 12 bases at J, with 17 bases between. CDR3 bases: TGTGCCAGCAGTTTAGCGGGAGGTCAGGGGCGGTCTTTCTTT. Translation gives CASSLAGGQGRSFF.